One sample yielded the 27 T cell receptor beta chains listed below, sequenced in a study of regulatory T cells in long-lasting Graves disease. Time point noted: persistent/refractory GD, antithyroid drugs over 5 years with positive TRAb. Isolated PBMC RNA provided the starting material for the TCR library. CDR3 regions were amplified by Arm-PCR using iRepertoire HTBI primers to build TCR beta libraries. TCRdb used MiXCR to reprocess the multiplex PCR reads, holding one entry per CDR3 protein. This sample yields about 660,000 distinct CDR3 sequences, of which 30% are seen a single time; around 42% belongs to the top ten. The sample here was peripheral blood mononuclear cells (PBMCs), taken when the disease was refractory, from a patient treated with antithyroid drugs. All receptors come from a female donor with Graves disease.

This clonotype was recorded once. The J gene is TRBJ2-5, the V gene TRBV6-5, with D possibly TRBD2 on 6 matching bases. The V end was cut by 2 bases, the J end by 4 bases, with 14 bases between. The CDR3 runs 15 residues. Per germline, CDR1 MNHEY and CDR2 SVGAGI. CDR3 sequence reads: CASSYDNSGGETQYF. The CDR3 nucleotides are TGTGCCAGCAGTTACGATAATAGCGGCGGAGAGACCCAGTACTTC.

Many counts were recorded for this clonotype. The J gene is TRBJ1-5, the V gene TRBV11-2, with a weak D call TRBD1 (6 bases). The V end lost 0 bases, the J end lost 1 base, and 19 bases lay between the germline ends. The germline V gene encodes CDR1 SGHAT and CDR2 FQNNGV. This CDR3 region has 19 residues. CDR3 amino acids: CASSLDGSRGGVSNQPQHF. The CDR3 nucleotides read TGTGCCAGCAGCTTAGATGGGAGCAGGGGAGGAGTGAGCAATCAGCCCCAGCATTTT.

In this sample, this clonotype turned up a few times. CDR3 nucleotides: TGTGCCAGTAGTCAATCTGGGGTCAGAGCTTTCTTT. Protein: CASSQSGVRAFF. This chain links TRBV19 with TRBJ1-1; the D is unclear. Trimming stripped 5 bases from V and 10 bases from J, with 14 bases between. CDR1 LNHDA and CDR2 SQIVND come from the germline V gene (reference sequence). This CDR3 contains 12 residues.

V is TRBV30 and J is TRBJ2-5; TRBD2 agrees at 7 bases. Germline lookup yields CDR1 GTSNPN and CDR2 SVGIG (reference sequence). The trim removed 5 bases at V and 7 bases at J, leaving 10 bases unmatched. The CDR3 extends over 13 amino acids. CDR3 in DNA: TGTGCCTGGTCGACTAGTGGGGGGGGGACCCAGTACTTC. Translating gives CAWSTSGGGTQYF.

The rearrangement links TRBV2 to TRBJ2-7, with D uncertain. Germline loops: CDR1 SNHLY, CDR2 FYNNEI. The V gene lost 6 bases and the J gene lost 2 bases, with 14 bases spanning the gap. CDR3 length equals 14 residues. Here the CDR3 DNA reads TGTGCCAGCAGCCTCTCAGACTTGACCTACGAGCAGTACTTC. This encodes CASSLSDLTYEQYF.

In this sample, this clonotype turned up a few times. It may be a read error: a sequence one base away is much more abundant. The chain recombines TRBV6-1 with TRBJ1-5; 7 bases align to TRBD1. This CDR3 has 15 amino acids. Germline CDR1 and CDR2: MNHNS and SASEGT. The CDR3 DNA sequence: TGTGCCGGCAGTCGTATGGGGACAGCGTATCAGCCCCAGCATTTT. Amino acid sequence: CAGSRMGTAYQPQHF.

The chain uses TRBV7-9 and TRBJ2-7, with D possibly matching TRBD2 (6 bases). The germline gives CDR1 SEHNR, CDR2 FQNEAQ (reference sequence). This CDR3 contains 14 residues. V lost 6 bases and J 5 bases, leaving 17 bases between the germline ends. In nucleotides, the CDR3 is TGTGCCAGCAGGCACACGGGAGTAAAAAACGAGCAGTACTTC. Amino acids: CASRHTGVKNEQYF.

This clonotype was found many times. This rearrangement joins TRBV27 to TRBJ1-2; 10 bases match TRBD1. Germline V gene sequence: CDR1 MNHEY, CDR2 SMNVEV (reference sequence). V shed 4 bases, J shed 8 bases, and the junction held 4 bases outside the gene matches. The CDR3 extends over 13 amino acids. The CDR3 DNA reads TGTGCCAGCAGTTCCGGGACAGGGGAAGGCTACACCTTC. As protein: CASSSGTGEGYTF.

Ten or more counts support this clonotype. The V call is TRBV12-3 or TRBV12-4, the J call TRBJ1-5; 7 bases fit TRBD1. V lost 6 bases, J lost 5 bases, and 4 bases stayed unmatched. CDR3 length: 13 residues. Here the CDR3 reads CASSRDSYQPQHF. CDR3 DNA: TGTGCCAGCAGCAGGGACAGCTATCAGCCCCAGCATTTT.

A few counts support this clonotype. The V and J genes are TRBV10-3 and TRBJ1-6; no reliable D call. The germline gives CDR1 ENHRY, CDR2 SYGVKD. Trimming took off 10 bases at V and 0 bases at J, with 7 bases between the two ends. The CDR3 is 13 residues long. The CDR3 DNA is TGTGCCACCCTTCCCTCCTATAATTCACCCCTCCACTTT. Encoded protein: CATLPSYNSPLHF.

On this clonotype itself: With a much larger clone just one base away, this may be a read error. The V gene is TRBV6-1, the J gene TRBJ1-4; no clear D. The CDR3 contains 14 residues. Germline lookup yields CDR1 MNHNS and CDR2 SASEGT. The CDR3 is CASSGGSKDEKLVF. For the CDR3, the DNA is TGTGCCAGCAGTGGCGGGTCGAAGGATGAAAAACTGGTTTTT.

The V and J genes are TRBV12-3 or TRBV12-4 and TRBJ2-7; the D gene is possibly TRBD1 (6 bases). The CDR3 length is 12 residues. V shed 6 bases and J shed 7 bases, with 13 bases lying between them. The CDR3 nucleotides are TGTGCCAGCAGCCGAATGGGACATGAGCAGTACTTC. This gives the protein CASSRMGHEQYF.

The chain links TRBV12-5 to TRBJ1-3; 7 nucleotides agree with TRBD1. CDR3 size: 15 residues. The V and J ends lost 5 bases and 2 bases, in that order; junction bases with no gene match: 6. Germline CDR1 and CDR2: LGHNT and FRNRAP. The CDR3 reads CASGASGGAGNTIYF. The CDR3 bases are TGTGCTAGTGGTGCATCAGGGGGGGCTGGAAACACCATATATTTT.

This clonotype was observed at least ten times. The chain recombines TRBV28 with TRBJ1-2, with D tentatively TRBD1 (6 bases). Trimming took off 5 bases at V and 5 bases at J, with 21 bases between the two ends. Germline lookup yields CDR1 MDHEN and CDR2 SYDVKM. The CDR3 is 16 amino acids. The CDR3 loop reads CASSVTGHGEPYGYTF. DNA of the CDR3: TGTGCCAGCAGTGTGACAGGTCACGGTGAACCTTATGGCTACACCTTC.

This clonotype was detected a few times. The V and J genes are TRBV10-3 and TRBJ1-2, with D maybe TRBD1 (5 bases). Trimming took off 4 bases at V and 0 bases at J, with 15 bases between the two ends. In germline, CDR1 is ENHRY, CDR2 SYGVKD. The CDR3 length is 16 residues. CDR3 region: CAISAKGLPSNYGYTF. The DNA of the CDR3 is TGTGCCATCAGTGCCAAGGGGCTACCCTCTAACTATGGCTACACCTTC.

This clonotype was seen repeatedly, ten times or more. The chain carries TRBV29-1 and TRBJ2-5; D is possibly TRBD2 (6 bases). In germline, CDR1 is SQVTM, CDR2 ANQGSEA. The V gene lost 5 bases and the J gene lost 5 bases, with 12 bases spanning the gap. The CDR3 totals 12 residues. The CDR3 spells CSVSPGEETQYF. CDR3 coding DNA: TGCAGCGTTTCACCGGGGGAGGAGACCCAGTACTTC.

V usage is TRBV7-9 and J usage is TRBJ1-1; D is unclear. The CDR3 contains 12 residues. CDR1 is SEHNR and CDR2 is FQNEAQ in the germline V gene (reference sequence). V was pared by 5 bases and J by 6 bases, with 10 bases between. The DNA of the CDR3 is TGTGCCAGCAGCGCGCACAGTGCTGAAGCTTTCTTT. This sequence encodes CASSAHSAEAFF. The variable domain in full, with the rest retrieved from reference TRBV7-9 and TRBJ1-1, is DTGVSQNPRHKITKRGQNVTFRCDPISEHNRLYWYRQTLGQGPEFLTYFQNEAQLEKSRLLSDRFSAERPKGSFSTLEIQRTEQGDSAMYLCASSAHSAEAFFGQGTRLTVV.

This clonotype showed up just a few times. This chain joins TRBV20-1 and TRBJ1-5; TRBD1 aligns across 8 bases. The CDR3 extends over 16 amino acids. Per the germline V gene, CDR1 is DFQATT and CDR2 is SNEGSKA (reference sequence). V was clipped by 6 bases and J by 2 bases; unmatched bases: 12. The CDR3 here is CSASKDRASGNQPQHF. The CDR3 DNA is TGCAGTGCCTCAAAGGACAGGGCGAGTGGCAATCAGCCCCAGCATTTT.

In its sample, this clonotype was seen many times. The gene calls are TRBV28 and TRBJ1-5; a possible D gene is TRBD1 (6 bases). CDR3 length: 13 amino acids. Deletions cut 4 bases from V and 6 bases from J, with 10 bases between. Germline CDR1 is MDHEN and CDR2 is SYDVKM. CDR3 sequence (DNA): TGTGCCAGCAGTTACAGGGTGGGTCAGCCCCAGCATTTT. It is translated as CASSYRVGQPQHF.

This clonotype was detected ten times or more. The rearrangement uses TRBV20-1 and TRBJ1-1, with 9 bases aligning to TRBD1. This CDR3 comprises 14 residues. The V segment lost 6 bases and the J segment 3 bases; nucleotides outside the gene matches: 8. Germline V gene lookup returns CDR1 DFQATT and CDR2 SNEGSKA (reference sequence). The CDR3 sequence is CSAGTGISHTEAFF. CDR3 coding DNA: TGCAGTGCGGGGACAGGGATTAGTCACACTGAAGCTTTCTTT.

This CDR3 is CASSQDLAKNIQYF. The CDR3 region has the DNA TGTGCCAGCAGCCAAGATCTAGCCAAAAACATTCAGTACTTC. The V and J genes are TRBV3-1 and TRBJ2-4; D uncertain. Per the germline V gene, CDR1 is LGHDT and CDR2 is YNNKEL (reference sequence). This CDR3 spans 14 amino acids. Trimming stripped 0 bases from V and 0 bases from J, with 3 bases between.

This chain uses TRBV27 with TRBJ2-6; D is uncertain. V was shortened by 8 bases and J by 0 bases, with 8 bases between the two germline ends. Germline CDR1 reads MNHEY; CDR2 reads SMNVEV (reference sequence). This CDR3 is 14 amino acids long. The chain's CDR3 is CASAQSSGANVLTF. The CDR3 DNA reads as TGTGCCAGCGCACAGAGCTCTGGGGCCAACGTCCTGACTTTC.

This clonotype showed up many times. The rearrangement links TRBV28 to TRBJ1-6; weak D call: TRBD1 (5 bases). The germline gives CDR1 MDHEN, CDR2 SYDVKM. V lost 8 bases to trimming and J lost 0 bases, with 5 bases between them. The CDR3 is 13 residues long. The CDR3 DNA follows: TGTGCCAGCGGGGGCTCCTATAATTCACCCCTCCACTTT. It yields the protein CASGGSYNSPLHF.

This chain connects TRBV12-3 or TRBV12-4 to TRBJ1-5; weak D call: TRBD1 (6 bases). CDR3 length: 13 residues. V was clipped by 4 bases and J by 5 bases, with 9 bases between them. CDR3 DNA sequence: TGTGCCAGCAGTTCGGGGGCGTATCAGCCCCAGCATTTT. It codes for CASSSGAYQPQHF.

CDR3: CSVEFLLGRGVKNIQYF. The CDR3 DNA is TGCAGCGTTGAATTTTTATTGGGGAGGGGGGTCAAAAACATTCAGTACTTC. This chain links TRBV29-1 with TRBJ2-4; TRBD2 might be the D (7 bases). CDR1 SQVTM and CDR2 ANQGSEA come from the germline V gene. This CDR3 has 17 residues. Trimming shortened V by 2 bases and J by 3 bases, and 20 bases separated the two germline ends.

The CDR3 bases are TGCGCCAGCAGGGATGATCCAGCCAACGTCCTGACTTTC. Protein: CASRDDPANVLTF. This rearrangement joins TRBV5-1 to TRBJ2-6; no firm D call. This CDR3 region has 13 residues. In germline, CDR1 is SGHRS, CDR2 YFSETQ. Trimming left V 5 bases short and J 7 bases short, with 10 bases between.

In regard to this clonotype: The junction shows a germline mismatch at one end, possibly a read error. V and J are TRBV11-2 and TRBJ1-1, with D possibly matching TRBD1 (5 bases). The CDR3 has 17 amino acids. The germline V gene encodes CDR1 SGHAT and CDR2 FQNNGV. The CDR3 DNA is TGTGCCAGCAGCTTAGGAGCTAGGGGCGGGAGGTACACTGAAGCTCTCTTT. Protein sequence: CASSLGARGGRYTEALF.